This T cell receptor beta chain was observed in a study of T cells in Graves' hyperthyroidism and ophthalmopathy. Researchers amplified the TCR beta CDR3 regions from RNA transcripts. Carried out on the TCR CDR3, a first-round RT-PCR used the HTBI primer set. One entry per CDR3 protein, called by TCRdb with MiXCR from the multiplex PCR reads. The sample lists 550,000 to 800,000 distinct CDR3 sequences; 15% to 20% were seen once. Findings and limits, study-wide: Blood samples included most of the expanded thyroid clonotypes exceeding 0.001.

Germline assignment: CDR1 MNHEY and CDR2 SVGAGI. Trimming took off 2 bases at V and 7 bases at J, with 14 bases between the two ends. CDR3 length: 14 amino acids. This clonotype was observed a single time. The antigen is unknown. Across 18 months, stable Graves' hyperthyroidism was marked by no progression to ophthalmopathy. Exclusion criteria comprised uncontrolled infection, other autoimmune disease, pregnancy or lactation. PBMCs were derived from about 9.1 ml fresh peripheral blood. The receptor's source is a man aged 50 to 59 with Graves' hyperthyroidism. Sequences were obtained from blood. The rearrangement joins TRBV6-5 to TRBJ1-1; possible D gene TRBD1, 5 bases. The CDR3 region has the DNA TGTGCCAGCAGTTACGGGGGGATTGGAGGTGAAGCTTTCTTT. Protein product: CASSYGGIGGEAFF.